Sequencing of this T cell receptor (beta chain) was carried out in a study of CD8+CD57+ T cells in acquired aplastic anemia. Overall study: The study obtained an average of around 3.4 ug of DNA from sorted CD4+ and CD8+ cells. Findings of the study overall: Patients shared under 30 CD8+ CDR3 sequences with controls.

TCR beta VDJ and CDR3 profiling used genomic DNA as template. From the reads, TCRdb called clonotypes with MiXCR, one entry per CDR3 protein. The sample consists of about 160,000 distinct CDR3 sequences, 65% to 75% of them appearing once. About this clonotype: The antigen remains undetermined.

Germline V gives CDR1 MNHEY, CDR2 SVGAGI. The ends lost 2 bases at V and 9 bases at J; junction bases unmatched: 3. The CDR3 totals 13 residues. Selection for sequencing was limited to patients who had shown CD8+CD57+ cell expansion by flow cytometry. At the time of blood sampling, patients had not yet received any therapy. This chain uses TRBV6-5 with TRBJ1-5; 8 nucleotides line up with TRBD1. The specimen was sorted CD4+, CD8+, or CD8+CD57+ T cells (not recorded which) from PBMCs. The TCR originated in a human donor with aplastic anemia. DNA of the CDR3: TGTGCCAGCAGTTACCGGACAGGGTGGCCCCAGCATTTT. It yields the protein CASSYRTGWPQHF.